This TCR beta chain was recorded in a study of blood T cell repertoires in COVID-19. Across the whole study: The United States, Italy and Spain were the sources of the acute and convalescent COVID-19 samples. In each case, the material was cDNA or gDNA derived from T cells, B-cell-depleted T cells, or PBMCs.

The CDR3 loop spans 11 amino acids. V shed 5 bases and J shed 16 bases, with 12 bases lying between them. The germline CDR1 and CDR2 sequences are MNHEY and SVGEGT. Authors' processing steps: Using reference gene primer amplification, nucleated cell counts were estimated. Sequenced by immunoSEQ multiplex PCR; TCRdb stores in-frame clones only, minus some. That table supplies the V and J calls and clone size; D and trimming were determined from the DNA. Among hundreds of thousands of clones listed, approximately 85% were seen once. This sequence was found in a man in his fifties with active or convalescent COVID-19. V usage is TRBV6-2 or TRBV6-3 and J usage is TRBJ1-6, with D tentatively TRBD1 (5 bases). Sequenced sample: peripheral blood. The CDR3 sequence: CASSARGILHF. Here the CDR3 DNA reads TGTGCCAGCAGTGCGCGGGGGATTCTCCACTTT.